These 19 T cell receptor beta chains share one sample of origin, sequenced in a study of early T cells in non-severe SARS-CoV-2 infection. TCRdb re-called the 5' RACE reads through MiXCR, storing one row per CDR3 protein. The sample contains 55,000 to 70,000 distinct CDR3 sequences, 5.6% of which appear only once. Sequences were obtained from whole blood. Receptors were obtained from an adult who was a healthcare worker with PCR-confirmed SARS-CoV-2 infection or an uninfected control (not recorded which).

This clonotype was seen ten or more times. The rearrangement uses TRBV6-2 or TRBV6-3 and TRBJ1-5; TRBD1 aligns across 8 bases. The junction had 3 bases not matched to a gene; V was cut back by 6 bases and J by 5 bases. The germline V gene encodes CDR1 MNHEY and CDR2 SVGEGT. The length of the CDR3 is 13 residues. The CDR3: CASSGQGDQPQHF. The CDR3, as DNA: TGTGCCAGCAGCGGACAGGGCGATCAGCCCCAGCATTTT.

This clonotype was observed many times. CDR3 bases: TGTGCCAGCAGTCCAGACAGCCCGACCCCCTATGGCTACACCTTC. It encodes CASSPDSPTPYGYTF. The V and J genes are TRBV7-2 and TRBJ1-2, with D possibly TRBD1 on 5 matching bases. CDR1 is SGHTA and CDR2 is FQGNSA in the germline V gene. This CDR3 is 15 amino acids long. Trimming stripped 6 bases from V and 4 bases from J, with 18 bases between.

The chain carries TRBV4-1 and TRBJ2-1; D is uncertain. CDR1 and CDR2 (germline): MGHRA, YSYEKL. Trimming removed 1 base at V and 4 bases at J, with 11 bases between. This CDR3 has 15 amino acids. The CDR3 is CASSQVEMSYNEQFF. The CDR3 DNA sequence: TGCGCCAGCAGCCAAGTCGAGATGTCTTACAATGAGCAGTTCTTC.

This clonotype was observed at least ten times. The chain is built from TRBV12-3 or TRBV12-4 and TRBJ2-5; D unresolved. This CDR3 has 13 amino acids. Trimming took off 4 bases at V and 4 bases at J, with 10 bases between the two ends. The DNA of the CDR3 is TGTGCCAGCAGTTATATAGGGTCAGAGACCCAGTACTTC. The encoded protein is CASSYIGSETQYF.

This clonotype has a handful of counts. The chain employs TRBV20-1 and TRBJ2-5, with 9 bases that match TRBD2. J lost 5 bases, V lost 3 bases, and 7 bases had no gene match. The CDR3 is 14 amino acids. The germline V gene encodes CDR1 DFQATT and CDR2 SNEGSKA (reference sequence). The CDR3 nucleotides read TGCAGTGCTAGCCTAGCGGGGTCAGGGGAGACCCAGTACTTC. Amino acid sequence: CSASLAGSGETQYF.

Remarks on this clonotype: Germline is not matched at one junction end, which may reflect a read error. The CDR3 region has the DNA TGTGCCTGGAGTGGGTACAGTGAGCAGTTCTTC. This translates into CAWSGYSEQFF. V usage is TRBV30 and J usage is TRBJ2-1; no clear D gene. Germline V lookup: CDR1 GTSNPN, CDR2 SVGIG (reference sequence). CDR3 length equals 11 residues.

A word on this clonotype: A read error may produce the germline difference seen at one junction end. The chain recombines TRBV3-1 with TRBJ2-7; TRBD1 matches at 9 bases. This CDR3 comprises 14 residues. The germline gives CDR1 LGHDT, CDR2 YNNKEL (reference sequence). CDR3 protein: CASSPSGQGRLMNF. The DNA of the CDR3 is TGTGCCAGCAGCCCATCGGGACAGGGCCGCCTTATGAACTTC.

The chain recombines TRBV3-1 with TRBJ2-1; D may be TRBD2 (6 bases). The CDR3 has 15 amino acids. Deletions cut 3 bases from V and 7 bases from J, with 16 bases between. In germline, CDR1 is LGHDT, CDR2 YNNKEL (reference sequence). CDR3 loop: CASSHRGTPENEQFF. In nucleotides, the CDR3 is TGTGCCAGCAGCCATCGAGGGACTCCCGAGAATGAGCAGTTCTTC.

This clonotype was found many times. This sequence joins TRBV6-2 or TRBV6-3 and TRBJ1-1; 8 nucleotides align to TRBD1. This CDR3 is 14 amino acids long. The germline gives CDR1 MNHEY, CDR2 SVGEGT. The ends lost 5 bases at V and 6 bases at J; junction bases unmatched: 8. CDR3 residues: CASSPDRGMAEAFF. As DNA, the CDR3 is TGTGCCAGCAGTCCCGACAGGGGCATGGCTGAAGCTTTCTTT.

This clonotype was found many times. The chain recombines TRBV6-5 with TRBJ1-1; D is ambiguous. The CDR3 is 15 amino acids. Germline loops: CDR1 MNHEY, CDR2 SVGAGI. V was pared by 2 bases and J by 0 bases, with 10 bases between. CDR3 in amino acids: CASSYLPHMNTEAFF. The CDR3 DNA is TGTGCCAGCAGTTACCTTCCTCACATGAACACTGAAGCTTTCTTT.

In this sample, this clonotype turned up a few times. The chain combines TRBV5-1 with TRBJ1-4; D call uncertain. V shed 0 bases and J shed 6 bases, with 12 bases lying between them. CDR3 size: 15 residues. Germline V lookup: CDR1 SGHRS, CDR2 YFSETQ. CDR3: CASSLVAGSDEKLFF. DNA for the CDR3: TGCGCCAGCAGCTTGGTGGCGGGAAGTGATGAAAAACTGTTTTTT. The full variable domain, completed using reference TRBV5-1 and TRBJ1-4, is KAGVTQTPRYLIKTRGQQVTLSCSPISGHRSVSWYQQTPGQGLQFLFEYFSETQRNKGNFPGRFSGRQFSNSRSEMNVSTLELGDSALYLCASSLVAGSDEKLFFGSGTQLSVL.

The chain has TRBV11-3 and TRBJ2-7; the D gene could be TRBD1 or TRBD2 (5 bases each). The CDR3 contains 13 residues. The V gene's germline CDR1 is SGHNT and CDR2 YENEEA. With 8 bases removed from V and 2 bases from J, the gap between germline ends came to 13 bases. The CDR3 DNA follows: TGTGCCAGCGACGGCAGGGACCCCTACGAGCAGTACTTC. Translation: CASDGRDPYEQYF.

This clonotype appeared many times. CDR3 sequence: CASRTGTGTYEQYF. The CDR3 DNA sequence: TGTGCCAGCAGGACCGGGACAGGAACCTACGAGCAGTACTTC. The J gene is TRBJ2-7, the V gene TRBV6-5; 8 bases agree with TRBD1. This CDR3 contains 14 residues. V shed 6 bases and J 2 bases; nucleotides not matched to a gene: 6. Germline assignment: CDR1 MNHEY and CDR2 SVGAGI.

Ten or more counts support this clonotype. The rearrangement joins TRBV9 to TRBJ1-1, with a weak D call TRBD1 (5 bases). The CDR3 is made up of 16 amino acids. CDR1 is SGDLS, CDR2 YYNGEE, per germline. V was clipped by 0 bases and J by 4 bases, with 16 bases between them. The CDR3 region is CASSVDPWGVGTEAFF. In DNA form, the CDR3 reads TGTGCCAGCAGCGTAGACCCGTGGGGGGTGGGCACTGAAGCTTTCTTT.

This clonotype was seen repeatedly, ten times or more. The chain uses TRBV12-3 or TRBV12-4 and TRBJ2-1; no clear D gene. This CDR3 has 12 residues. Deletions cut 4 bases from V and 8 bases from J, with 9 bases between. The CDR3 region is CASSSDLYEQFF. DNA for the CDR3: TGTGCCAGCAGTTCGGACCTCTATGAGCAGTTCTTC.

The CDR3 DNA reads TGTGCCAGTCGCGGGAGTCTAGGCGGGGAGCTGTTTTTT. Protein: CASRGSLGGELFF. The J gene is TRBJ2-2, the V gene TRBV7-2, with TRBD2 identical over 7 bases. Germline V CDR1 and CDR2: SGHTA, FQGNSA. V trimming: 9 bases; J trimming: 7 bases; junction bases outside the gene matches: 8. CDR3 length: 13 residues.

This clonotype was seen repeatedly, ten times or more. The rearrangement uses TRBV7-2 and TRBJ1-5, with D unresolved. V was trimmed by 5 bases and J by 7 bases, leaving 18 bases between them. Germline V lookup: CDR1 SGHTA, CDR2 FQGNSA. The CDR3 totals 15 residues. The CDR3 here is CASSPSVGRQQPQHF. CDR3 coding DNA: TGTGCCAGCAGCCCGTCGGTGGGGAGGCAGCAGCCCCAGCATTTT.

This clonotype was seen ten or more times. The chain has TRBV20-1 and TRBJ2-5; D call uncertain. The CDR3 is made up of 13 amino acids. Germline-derived CDR1 and CDR2 are DFQATT and SNEGSKA (reference sequence). CDR3 sequence reads: CSPLAAPQETQYF. The CDR3 DNA sequence: TGCAGCCCGCTGGCGGCACCCCAAGAGACCCAGTACTTC.

This clonotype was seen only a few times. The chain has TRBV20-1 and TRBJ2-7; TRBD2 is a possible D gene (6 bases). CDR1 is DFQATT and CDR2 is SNEGSKA in the germline V gene (reference sequence). Deletions cut 6 bases from V and 4 bases from J, with 10 bases between. There are 11 residues in the CDR3. The CDR3 DNA reads TGCAGTGCCGATGGGGGGTACGAGCAGTACTTC. Residues: CSADGGYEQYF.